This T cell receptor beta chain was sequenced for a study of ipilimumab plus nivolumab after autologous stem cell transplantation. Study as a whole: Typical patient got four to six ipilimumab doses and about eight nivolumab doses (median). Myeloma patients were high-risk transplant-naive or relapsed within 3 years of first autologous transplant.

A remark on this clone: Its antigen is not known.

Some clones are missing from TCRdb's copy, which holds only in-frame ones; the method was immunoSEQ multiplex PCR. The sample has some 44,000 clones; roughly 84% are singletons. Patients received nivolumab 3 mg/kg at weeks 1, 4, 7, 10, then fortnightly to week 26. Study findings and constraints: Authors suggest TCR repertoire, Treg phenotype and gut microbiota support further study.

This CDR3 has 16 amino acids. Germline CDR1 reads SGHRS; CDR2 reads YFSETQ. J lost 4 bases, V lost 4 bases, and 7 bases had no gene match. The chain links TRBV5-1 to TRBJ2-5, with 13 positions matching TRBD2. The TCR was taken from a male donor with multiple myeloma. The source was PBMCs, collected in a trial of ipilimumab plus nivolumab as post-transplant consolidation. For the CDR3, the DNA is TGCGCCAGCAGCATGGGACTAGCGGGGCCTCCAGAGACCCAGTACTTC. Its protein is CASSMGLAGPPETQYF.